Below are 28 T cell receptor beta chains sequenced from a single sample in a study of regulatory T cells in long-lasting Graves disease. As for time point: newly diagnosed GD, antithyroid drugs for less than 3 months. There was RNA extracted from PBMCs, and the TCR library was made from it. Arm-PCR of CDR3 regions and iRepertoire HTBI primers were used to build TCR beta libraries. MiXCR, applied by TCRdb to the multiplex PCR reads, yields one record per CDR3 protein. The sample has some 250,000 distinct CDR3 sequences; 20% to 25% are singletons. The starting material was peripheral blood mononuclear cells (PBMCs), obtained at new diagnosis, from a patient treated with antithyroid drugs. The origin of the receptors is a female donor with Graves disease.

A word on this clonotype: A much larger clone lies a single base off, so this may be a read error. The CDR3 spells CAGSPGRGNTEAFF. CDR3 coding DNA: TGTGCCGGCTCACCGGGACGGGGGAACACTGAAGCTTTCTTT. The chain employs TRBV18 and TRBJ1-1; TRBD1 might be the D (5 bases). Germline-derived CDR1 and CDR2 are KGHSH and LQKENI. The length of the CDR3 is 14 residues.

The chain couples TRBV5-1 to TRBJ2-3; 9 positions match TRBD1. CDR1 and CDR2 from the germline V gene are SGHRS and YFSETQ. This CDR3 contains 13 residues. With 4 bases clipped from V and 8 bases from J, the junction kept 5 bases outside the gene matches. CDR3 in amino acids: CASSQEQGATQYF. CDR3 DNA: TGCGCCAGCAGCCAAGAACAGGGGGCTACGCAGTATTTT.

In this sample, this clonotype turned up many times. The genes are TRBV7-3 and TRBJ2-3; 8 bases are shared with TRBD1. Per germline, CDR1 SGHTA and CDR2 FQGTGA. The CDR3 consists of 16 residues. V dropped 5 bases and J dropped 7; count of bases not matched to a gene: 14. This CDR3 is CASSPRTGITHNTQYF. CDR3 coding DNA: TGTGCCAGCAGCCCGAGGACAGGGATCACACATAATACGCAGTATTTT.

Comments on this clonotype: A much larger clone lies one base from this, so it may be a read error. The J gene is TRBJ2-7, the V gene TRBV2; D call uncertain. Germline CDR1 is SNHLY and CDR2 is FYNNEI. This CDR3 spans 12 amino acids. As DNA, the CDR3 is TGTGCCAGCAGAGGTTGGGGATACGAGCAGTGCTTC. As protein: CASRGWGYEQCF.

This clonotype was observed at least ten times. The CDR3 nucleotides read TGTGCCAGCAGCCAAGATCGGGATCAGCCCCAGCATTTT. Residues: CASSQDRDQPQHF. This chain uses TRBV3-1 with TRBJ1-5; D unresolved. The CDR3 loop spans 13 amino acids. With 0 bases removed from V and 5 bases from J, the gap between germline ends came to 5 bases. The germline V gene encodes CDR1 LGHDT and CDR2 YNNKEL (reference sequence). The whole variable domain, filled in from reference TRBV3-1 and TRBJ1-5, reads DTAVSQTPKYLVTQMGNDKSIKCEQNLGHDTMYWYKQDSKKFLKIMFSYNNKELIINETVPNRFSPKSPDKAHLNLHINSLELGDSAVYFCASSQDRDQPQHFGDGTRLSIL.

There are many counts of this clonotype. V is TRBV27 and J is TRBJ2-1; 7 bases agree with TRBD2. The CDR3 consists of 14 residues. CDR1 is MNHEY, CDR2 SMNVEV, per germline (reference sequence). J lost 7 bases, V lost 4 bases, and 7 bases had no gene match. The CDR3 sequence is CASSSLAGFNEQFF. The CDR3 DNA reads TGTGCCAGCAGTTCATTAGCGGGCTTTAATGAGCAGTTCTTC.

This clonotype was detected only a few times. V usage is TRBV19 and J usage is TRBJ1-4, with D unresolved. Germline V gene sequence: CDR1 LNHDA, CDR2 SQIVND (reference sequence). The CDR3 spans 13 residues. V lost 9 bases, J lost 5 bases, and 13 bases lay in between. The CDR3 DNA is TGTGCCAGCAAAACAGAATACAATGAAAAACTGTTTTTT. This sequence encodes CASKTEYNEKLFF.

In this sample, this clonotype turned up many times. The chain carries TRBV7-7 and TRBJ2-7; TRBD1 agrees at 7 bases. With 5 bases clipped from V and 4 bases from J, the junction kept 11 bases outside the gene matches. CDR1 is SSHAT, CDR2 FNYEAQ, per germline (reference sequence). The CDR3 is 15 amino acids. The CDR3 DNA sequence: TGTGCCAGCAGCCCCTCGACAGGGCGCGGTTACGAGCAGTACTTC. Protein product: CASSPSTGRGYEQYF.

This clonotype came up many times. The chain employs TRBV6-2 or TRBV6-3 and TRBJ2-5; tentatively, D is TRBD2 (6 bases). Trimming removed 7 bases from V and 7 bases from J, with 10 bases in between. Germline loops: CDR1 MNHEY, CDR2 SVGEGT. The CDR3 runs to 11 residues. CDR3 DNA: TGTGCCAGCATCATGCGGGGGACCCAGTACTTC. It translates to CASIMRGTQYF.

This clonotype was detected many times. The V call is TRBV4-1, the J call TRBJ2-3; TRBD2 matches at 7 bases. Germline V CDR1 and CDR2: MGHRA, YSYEKL. The CDR3 loop spans 17 amino acids. The J segment lost 0 bases and the V segment lost 5 bases, leaving 11 bases of the junction unmatched. The CDR3 bases are TGCGCCAGCAGCTCTTCTAGCGGAGCGTTTAGCACAGATACGCAGTATTTT. This encodes CASSSSSGAFSTDTQYF.

This clonotype occurred many times. The chain links TRBV11-3 to TRBJ2-2; TRBD1 might be the D (6 bases). CDR3 length: 16 residues. Trimming removed 0 bases from V and 0 bases from J, with 8 bases in between. CDR1 is SGHNT and CDR2 is YENEEA in the germline V gene. CDR3: CASSLDQGTNTGELFF. DNA for the CDR3: TGTGCCAGCAGCTTAGATCAGGGGACGAACACCGGGGAGCTGTTTTTT.

The chain recombines TRBV10-3 with TRBJ2-5, with D maybe TRBD1 (5 bases). V gave up 2 bases and J gave up 5 bases, with 9 bases separating them. Looked up from germline, CDR1 is ENHRY and CDR2 is SYGVKD. This CDR3 has 13 amino acids. CDR3: CAISERGWETQYF. The CDR3 coding sequence is TGTGCCATCAGTGAGAGGGGTTGGGAGACCCAGTACTTC.

The sample holds many counts of this clonotype. The rearrangement uses TRBV11-2 and TRBJ2-7; D may match TRBD1 or TRBD2 (5 bases each). Germline CDR1 is SGHAT and CDR2 is FQNNGV. This CDR3 has 13 amino acids. The V gene lost 1 base and the J gene lost 3 bases, with 7 bases spanning the gap. The CDR3 region has the DNA TGTGCCAGCAGCTTAGTTGGGGGCTACGAGCAGTACTTC. Residues: CASSLVGGYEQYF.

Turning to this clonotype: A single base is all that separates this from a far larger clone, so a read error is likely. The rearrangement uses TRBV2 and TRBJ1-1, with 11 bases identical to TRBD1. This CDR3 region has 16 residues. Trimming cost V 6 bases and J 6 bases; bases outside gene matches: 12. Germline CDR1 SNHLY, CDR2 FYNNEI. The CDR3 DNA sequence: TGTGCCAGCAGCTCAGGGACAGGGGGATGGTGGGCTGAAGCTTTCTTT. Translated, it gives CASSSGTGGWWAEAFF. The full variable domain, with the rest looked up from reference TRBV2 and TRBJ1-1, is EPEVTQTPSHQVTQMGQEVILRCVPISNHLYFYWYRQILGQKVEFLVSFYNNEISEKSEIFDDQFSVERPDGSNFTLKIRSTKLEDSAMYFCASSSGTGGWWAEAFFGQGTRLTVV.

This clonotype was found many times. V gene TRBV7-2 combines with J gene TRBJ2-3; D is uncertain. CDR3 size: 14 residues. V gave up 2 bases and J gave up 2 bases, with 8 bases separating them. CDR1 is SGHTA, CDR2 FQGNSA, per germline. CDR3 nucleotides: TGTGCCAGCAGCTTAATGGGCTCCACAGATACGCAGTATTTT. Protein sequence: CASSLMGSTDTQYF. Variable domain in full (rest from reference TRBV7-2 and TRBJ2-3): GAGVSQSPSNKVTEKGKDVELRCDPISGHTALYWYRQSLGQGLEFLIYFQGNSAPDKSGLPSDRFSAERTGGSVSTLTIQRTQQEDSAVYLCASSLMGSTDTQYFGPGTRLTVL.

The rearrangement uses TRBV15 and TRBJ2-5, with D possibly TRBD1 on 5 matching bases. The CDR3 has 15 amino acids. V lost 1 base, J lost 3 bases, and 12 bases lay in between. Germline lookup yields CDR1 LNHNV and CDR2 YYDKDF (reference sequence). The CDR3 protein is CATSRVLGPEETQYF. Here the CDR3 DNA reads TGTGCCACCAGCAGAGTTCTGGGGCCGGAAGAGACCCAGTACTTC.

Worth noting for this clonotype: Since a much larger clone is just one base distant, this may be a read error. The V and J genes are TRBV20-1 and TRBJ1-5, with D possibly being TRBD1 (6 bases). The CDR3 sequence is 12 residues long. The V end was cut by 7 bases, the J end by 3 bases, with 10 bases between. The germline V gene has CDR1 DFQATT and CDR2 SNEGSKA (reference sequence). CDR3 sequence: CSVRDTNQPQHF. The CDR3 nucleotides are TGCAGTGTCAGGGACACCAATCAGCCCCAGCATTTT.

This clonotype was observed at least ten times. The CDR3, as DNA: TGCAGCGTCCCTCCGGGAGTGACAGGGTCCTACGAGCAGTACTTC. Translated, it gives CSVPPGVTGSYEQYF. V gene TRBV29-1 combines with J gene TRBJ2-7, with D tentatively TRBD1 (7 bases). The ends were cut back, 6 bases at V and 1 base at J, with 19 bases in the middle. CDR1 SQVTM and CDR2 ANQGSEA come from the germline V gene. This CDR3 comprises 15 residues.

This clonotype was seen at least ten times. J is TRBJ2-5 and V is TRBV12-5, with D hard to call. V lost 2 bases to trimming and J lost 2 bases, with 12 bases between them. This CDR3 comprises 15 residues. CDR1 LGHNT and CDR2 FRNRAP come from the germline V gene. In DNA, the CDR3 is TGTGCTAGTGGTTTGTGGGTGAGCCAACAAGAGACCCAGTACTTC. Its protein product is CASGLWVSQQETQYF.

This clonotype was found once. The chain links TRBV19 to TRBJ1-3; 8 bases map to TRBD1. V lost 4 bases and J lost 2; bases outside the gene matches: 10. CDR3 length: 17 amino acids. Germline CDR1 reads LNHDA; CDR2 reads SQIVND (reference sequence). The CDR3: CASSTNQGAAAGNTIYF. The CDR3 nucleotides read TGTGCCAGTAGTACCAACCAGGGGGCTGCGGCTGGAAACACCATATATTTT.

This clonotype was counted at least ten times. This rearrangement joins TRBV6-1 to TRBJ1-6, with D possibly being TRBD1 (5 bases). The ends were cut back, 3 bases at V and 9 bases at J, with 12 bases in the middle. Germline loops: CDR1 MNHNS, CDR2 SASEGT. The CDR3 has 14 residues. This chain's CDR3 is CASSDLGTSSPLHF. Here the CDR3 DNA reads TGTGCCAGCAGTGACCTCGGGACGTCTTCACCCCTCCACTTT.

The V gene is TRBV7-2, the J gene TRBJ1-1; possibly TRBD1 for D (5 bases). CDR1 and CDR2 from the germline V gene are SGHTA and FQGNSA. The germline V and J ends were trimmed by 2 bases and 3 bases, with 10 bases remaining between them. The CDR3 has 14 amino acids. CDR3 sequence: CASSLSQGYTEAFF. DNA for the CDR3: TGTGCCAGCAGCTTAAGTCAGGGTTACACTGAAGCTTTCTTT.

Notes on this clonotype: Given a much more abundant clone one base away, this may be a read error. The chain uses TRBV12-3 or TRBV12-4 and TRBJ1-3, with TRBD1 matching 8 bases. The CDR3 loop spans 15 amino acids. The CDR3 spells CASRDRAISGTTIYF. CDR3 bases: TGTGCCAGCAGGGACAGGGCAATCTCTGGAACCACCATATATTTT.

The rearrangement joins TRBV4-1 to TRBJ2-1; D possibly matches TRBD1 or TRBD2 (6 bases each). The CDR3 is 19 amino acids. V was trimmed by 4 bases and J by 3 bases, leaving 25 bases between them. Germline CDR1 and CDR2: MGHRA and YSYEKL. In nucleotides, the CDR3 is TGCGCCAGCAGCCTATACCAACTTTGGGCGGGGACATACTACAATGAGCAGTTCTTC. Translated: CASSLYQLWAGTYYNEQFF.

This clonotype occurred many times. The V call is TRBV20-1, the J call TRBJ1-2; D not certain. This CDR3 comprises 13 residues. Germline lookup yields CDR1 DFQATT and CDR2 SNEGSKA (reference sequence). V dropped 0 bases and J dropped 1 base, with 6 bases sitting between them. The DNA of the CDR3 is TGCAGTGCTAGAGATTTAAGTAACTATGGCTACACCTTC. Protein sequence: CSARDLSNYGYTF.

This clonotype was recorded at least ten times. V gene TRBV6-2 or TRBV6-3 combines with J gene TRBJ2-2; D is possibly TRBD1 (5 bases). The length of the CDR3 is 13 residues. V shed 5 bases and J shed 4 bases, with 8 bases lying between them. Per germline, CDR1 MNHEY and CDR2 SVGEGT. CDR3 nucleotides: TGTGCCAGCAGTGAAGGGGTCACCGGGGAGCTGTTTTTT. It is translated as CASSEGVTGELFF.

This clonotype has just a few counts. The chain couples TRBV7-9 to TRBJ2-7; TRBD2 is a possible D gene (5 bases). The CDR3 contains 13 residues. The V gene lost 5 bases and the J gene lost 3 bases, with 11 bases spanning the gap. Germline loops: CDR1 SEHNR, CDR2 FQNEAQ (reference sequence). CDR3 loop: CASSREGSYEQYF. CDR3 coding DNA: TGTGCCAGCAGCCGCGAGGGTAGCTACGAGCAGTACTTC.

This clonotype was detected many times. This rearrangement joins TRBV20-1 to TRBJ2-2, with D possibly TRBD1 on 6 matching bases. This CDR3 has 16 amino acids. V lost 0 bases, J lost 3 bases, and 14 bases lay in between. The germline gives CDR1 DFQATT, CDR2 SNEGSKA (reference sequence). CDR3 sequence: CSARDYRASDTGELFF. The CDR3, as DNA: TGCAGTGCTAGAGATTACAGGGCATCTGACACCGGGGAGCTGTTTTTT.